One sample yielded the 11 T cell receptor beta chains listed below, sequenced in a study of PD-1 blockade in classical Hodgkin lymphoma. Noted time point: cycle 4 day 1 (C4D1), after 6 weeks of nivolumab. All patients relapsed after autologous stem cell transplantation, and brentuximab vedotin exposure varied. Isolation of CD4+ T cells from thawed PBMCs was performed by magnetic negative selection. Method: immunoSEQ multiplex PCR; TCRdb's copy keeps in-frame clones and lacks some. Found here are under 20,000 clones, around 80% of them singletons; the top ten hold approximately 2%. The source was CD4+ T cells from blood, collected before the fourth cycle of nivolumab. The receptor source for this set is a human donor with classical Hodgkin lymphoma.

The rearrangement uses TRBV9 and TRBJ1-2; the D is unclear. The CDR3 covers 13 residues. Looked up from germline, CDR1 is SGDLS and CDR2 is YYNGEE. V was clipped by 0 bases and J by 1 base, with 4 bases between them. DNA for the CDR3: TGTGCCAGCAGCGTAGGCAGTAACTATGGCTACACCTTC. It codes for CASSVGSNYGYTF.

The chain uses TRBV28 and TRBJ2-7; TRBD2 might be the D (6 bases). V gave up 7 bases and J gave up 4 bases, with 11 bases separating them. In germline, CDR1 is MDHEN, CDR2 SYDVKM. This CDR3 comprises 12 residues. The CDR3 DNA sequence: TGTGCCAGCAATAGAGGGACTTACGAGCAGTACGTC. It codes for CASNRGTYEQYV.

The chain employs TRBV10-2 and TRBJ1-5, with 8 bases fitting TRBD1. V was pared by 8 bases and J by 7 bases, with 13 bases of the junction left unmatched. Germline CDR1 reads WSHSY; CDR2 reads SAAADI. The CDR3 is 15 amino acids. CDR3 nucleotide sequence: TGCGCCAGCCGACGCGACAGGGGAGCGGGCCAGCCCCAGCATTTT. Translated: CASRRDRGAGQPQHF.

This clone was seen a few times. This sequence joins TRBV6-1 and TRBJ2-1; D gene ambiguous. Germline assignment: CDR1 MNHNS and CDR2 SASEGT. V was shortened by 4 bases and J by 1 base, with 14 bases between the two germline ends. The CDR3 runs to 16 residues. CDR3 DNA sequence: TGTGCCAGCAGTGGACGGAGTAGGGCATCCTACAATGAGCAGTTCTTC. Translating gives CASSGRSRASYNEQFF.

The chain has TRBV6-6 and TRBJ1-2, with 7 bases fitting TRBD1. Germline CDR1 and CDR2: MNHNY and SVGAGI (reference sequence). The CDR3 runs 14 residues. Trimming removed 5 bases from V and 6 bases from J; junction bases left unmatched: 9. The chain's CDR3 is CASSPPGQKDGYTF. The DNA for the CDR3 is TGTGCCAGCAGTCCACCGGGACAGAAGGATGGCTACACCTTC.

The chain has TRBV2 and TRBJ2-3; 9 positions agree with TRBD2. Trimming cost V 7 bases and J 3 bases; bases outside gene matches: 8. Germline V gene sequence: CDR1 SNHLY, CDR2 FYNNEI. CDR3 length equals 15 residues. The CDR3 DNA reads TGTGCCAGCAAGCTGGATAGCGGGAGTACAGATACGCAGTATTTT. Its protein is CASKLDSGSTDTQYF.

A few counts support this clone. The genes are TRBV9 and TRBJ1-3; D unresolved. The ends were cut back, 2 bases at V and 0 bases at J, with 9 bases in the middle. Germline V gene lookup returns CDR1 SGDLS and CDR2 YYNGEE. The CDR3 is made up of 15 amino acids. In DNA, the CDR3 is TGTGCCAGCAGCGTCCACTGGAGCTCTGGAAACACCATATATTTT. Protein sequence: CASSVHWSSGNTIYF.

The chain recombines TRBV18 with TRBJ1-2; D possibly corresponds to TRBD1 (6 bases). This CDR3 has 14 amino acids. Germline values: CDR1 KGHSH, CDR2 LQKENI. V shed 0 bases and J shed 2 bases, with 7 bases lying between them. CDR3 in DNA: TGTGCCAGCTCACCACCCGGACAGAACTATGGCTACACCTTC. It encodes CASSPPGQNYGYTF.

The rearrangement joins TRBV6-1 to TRBJ2-3, with 7 bases lining up with TRBD2. The CDR3 is 16 amino acids. V lost 4 bases and J lost 1; bases outside the gene matches: 8. Germline V lookup: CDR1 MNHNS, CDR2 SASEGT. CDR3: CASSVSSGAGTDTQYF. The CDR3 DNA sequence: TGTGCCAGCAGTGTGAGCAGCGGGGCAGGCACAGATACGCAGTATTTT.

The chain joins TRBV6-6 to TRBJ2-7; 12 bases match TRBD2. CDR1 MNHNY and CDR2 SVGAGI come from the germline V gene (reference sequence). V lost 5 bases to trimming and J lost 2 bases; unmatched junction nucleotides: 1. This CDR3 contains 14 residues. The DNA for the CDR3 is TGTGCCAGCAGTCGGACTAGCGGGACCTACGAGCAGTACTTC. Protein: CASSRTSGTYEQYF.

The chain employs TRBV19 and TRBJ1-6, with 8 bases identical to TRBD1. CDR1 is LNHDA and CDR2 is SQIVND in the germline V gene (reference sequence). Trimming took 6 bases from V and 10 from J; bases not matched to a gene: 8. The CDR3 is 14 residues long. The CDR3 is CASRKMDRESPLHF. The DNA of the CDR3 is TGTGCCAGTAGAAAAATGGACAGGGAATCACCCCTCCACTTT.